The next 18 T cell receptor beta chains were all read from a single sample in a study of T cell responses to AZD1222 COVID-19 vaccine. Sequenced by immunoSEQ multiplex PCR; TCRdb stores in-frame clones only, minus some. The table records over 150,000 clones, about 93% of them present only once. Specimen: peripheral blood, collected 28 days after the second AZD1222 dose. The receptors derive from an adult who received the AZD1222 COVID-19 vaccine.

The chain uses TRBV27 and TRBJ2-2; 11 bases match TRBD1. V shed 5 bases, J shed 1 base, and the junction held 9 bases outside the gene matches. This CDR3 spans 18 amino acids. Germline V gene lookup returns CDR1 MNHEY and CDR2 SMNVEV (reference sequence). DNA of the CDR3: TGTGCCAGCAGTCCCGGACAGGGGGCATTTAGGAACACCGGGGAGCTGTTTTTT. Translating gives CASSPGQGAFRNTGELFF.

The V and J genes are TRBV15 and TRBJ1-4, with a possible D match to TRBD1 (6 bases). Germline V gene sequence: CDR1 LNHNV, CDR2 YYDKDF (reference sequence). The CDR3 is made up of 13 amino acids. Trimming cost V 0 bases and J 14 bases, with 13 bases left between them. CDR3 sequence: CATSRDSGRGLFF. The DNA of the CDR3 is TGTGCCACCAGCAGAGATAGCGGCAGGGGCCTGTTTTTT.

The gene calls are TRBV19 and TRBJ1-1; no definite D call. V was clipped by 5 bases and J by 4 bases, with 8 bases between them. The V gene's germline CDR1 is LNHDA and CDR2 SQIVND (reference sequence). The CDR3 has 12 amino acids. The CDR3 is CASSEDVTEAFF. The CDR3 DNA sequence: TGTGCCAGTAGTGAGGATGTCACTGAAGCTTTCTTT.

This CDR3 reads CASSLDRMNTEAFF. CDR3 DNA sequence: TGTGCCAGCAGCTTAGACAGGATGAACACTGAAGCTTTCTTT. The chain is built from TRBV11-3 and TRBJ1-1; D is uncertain. This CDR3 comprises 14 residues. Germline-derived CDR1 and CDR2 are SGHNT and YENEEA. Trimming removed 0 bases from V and 0 bases from J, with 5 bases in between.

The chain uses TRBV7-2 and TRBJ1-6; TRBD1 might be the D (6 bases). Germline V gives CDR1 SGHTA, CDR2 FQGNSA. The CDR3 spans 16 residues. V was shortened by 1 base and J by 4 bases, with 11 bases between the two germline ends. Here the CDR3 reads CASSLVSQGYNSPLHF. The CDR3 coding sequence is TGTGCCAGCAGCTTAGTCAGTCAGGGGTATAATTCACCCCTCCACTTT.

The chain links TRBV12-3 or TRBV12-4 to TRBJ1-1, with TRBD1 as a possible D gene (6 bases). The CDR3 covers 13 residues. The ends were cut back, 3 bases at V and 4 bases at J, with 9 bases in the middle. The CDR3, as DNA: TGTGCCAGCAGTTTGCAGGGGATCACTGAAGCTTTCTTT. As protein: CASSLQGITEAFF.

The chain has TRBV4-1 and TRBJ1-1; D remains ambiguous. CDR3 size: 11 residues. CDR1 MGHRA and CDR2 YSYEKL come from the germline V gene. Trimming removed 2 bases at V and 8 bases at J, with 6 bases between. The CDR3 loop is CASSQTEEAFF. The DNA for the CDR3 is TGCGCCAGCAGCCAAACAGAGGAAGCTTTCTTT.

This chain joins TRBV5-6 and TRBJ2-5; D possibly corresponds to TRBD2 (6 bases). The V gene lost 7 bases and the J gene lost 4 bases, with 14 bases spanning the gap. The CDR3 spans 13 residues. Looked up from germline, CDR1 is SGHDT and CDR2 is YYEEEE. CDR3 sequence: CASCLGGRETQYF. The CDR3 nucleotides are TGTGCCAGCTGCCTCGGGGGTCGAGAGACCCAGTACTTC.

V and J are TRBV27 and TRBJ1-2; tentatively, D is TRBD1 (5 bases). The CDR3 is made up of 13 amino acids. V dropped 5 bases and J dropped 2 bases, with 9 bases sitting between them. CDR1 and CDR2 from the germline V gene are MNHEY and SMNVEV (reference sequence). CDR3 region: CASSKGRNYGYTF. The DNA for the CDR3 is TGTGCCAGCAGTAAGGGACGGAACTATGGCTACACCTTC.

This chain uses TRBV18 with TRBJ1-1; maybe TRBD1 (6 bases). The CDR3 is 12 amino acids. In germline, CDR1 is KGHSH, CDR2 LQKENI. The ends were cut back, 3 bases at V and 8 bases at J, with 10 bases in the middle. The DNA of the CDR3 is TGTGCCAGCTCACCGGGACACCTAGAAGCTTTCTTT. Translation: CASSPGHLEAFF.

This clone was seen just once. The chain combines TRBV6-1 with TRBJ1-4; possible D gene TRBD1, 6 bases. Germline V gives CDR1 MNHNS, CDR2 SASEGT. The CDR3 is made up of 14 amino acids. The V end was cut by 3 bases, the J end by 7 bases, with 12 bases between. The DNA for the CDR3 is TGTGCCAGCAGTGAGGGGGCGGGAGGTGAAAAACTGTTTTTT. Translated, it gives CASSEGAGGEKLFF.

The chain links TRBV19 to TRBJ2-1, with 10 bases matching TRBD2. The CDR3 is 14 amino acids. Looked up from germline, CDR1 is LNHDA and CDR2 is SQIVND (reference sequence). The J segment lost 7 bases and the V segment lost 8 bases, leaving 8 bases of the junction unmatched. The CDR3: CASSRLAGVNEQFF. In nucleotides, the CDR3 is TGTGCCAGTTCTCGCCTAGCGGGGGTTAATGAGCAGTTCTTC.

The chain employs TRBV9 and TRBJ1-2; D may be TRBD1 (6 bases). The CDR3 length is 12 residues. Germline V gene lookup returns CDR1 SGDLS and CDR2 YYNGEE. V dropped 1 base and J dropped 5 bases, with 6 bases sitting between them. CDR3 loop: CASSVQGYGYTF. In nucleotides, the CDR3 is TGTGCCAGCAGCGTACAGGGGTATGGCTACACCTTC.

V and J are TRBV6-2 or TRBV6-3 and TRBJ2-2; 9 bases fit TRBD2. Trimming cost V 0 bases and J 3 bases; bases outside gene matches: 5. CDR1 and CDR2 from the germline V gene are MNHEY and SVGEGT. This CDR3 has 17 amino acids. DNA for the CDR3: TGTGCCAGCAGTTACTCCGGCGGGGGGGCCGACACCGGGGAGCTGTTTTTT. As protein: CASSYSGGGADTGELFF.

The V and J genes are TRBV4-2 and TRBJ2-5; D is undetermined. The V end lost 0 bases, the J end lost 5 bases, and 13 bases lay between the germline ends. From germline, CDR1 is LGHNA and CDR2 YNFKEQ. This CDR3 has 15 residues. CDR3 nucleotide sequence: TGTGCCAGCAGCCAAGAAGGCACTGGGTGGGAGACCCAGTACTTC. Its translation is CASSQEGTGWETQYF.

This clone was seen a single time. The chain is built from TRBV18 and TRBJ1-4, with D possibly matching TRBD1 (5 bases). There are 16 residues in the CDR3. The germline V gene has CDR1 KGHSH and CDR2 LQKENI. Trimming cost V 3 bases and J 0 bases, with 11 bases left between them. The CDR3 here is CASSPFDSATNEKLFF. The CDR3 DNA reads as TGTGCCAGCTCACCGTTTGACAGTGCAACTAATGAAAAACTGTTTTTT.

This sequence joins TRBV3-1 (or the pseudogene TRBV3-2) and TRBJ1-2, with D possibly matching TRBD1 (6 bases). This CDR3 comprises 14 residues. The V end was cut by 0 bases, the J end by 8 bases, with 13 bases between. Germline V lookup: CDR1 LGHDT, CDR2 YNNKEL (reference sequence). For the CDR3, the DNA is TGTGCCAGCAGCCAAGATATAGAGGGACACGGCTACACCTTC. Protein sequence: CASSQDIEGHGYTF.

This clone was seen a handful of times. The chain is built from TRBV9 and TRBJ2-1, with TRBD2 as a possible D gene (6 bases). The V gene's germline CDR1 is SGDLS and CDR2 YYNGEE. V was pared by 4 bases and J by 9 bases, with 14 bases between. This CDR3 is built from 13 residues. Here the CDR3 reads CASSPRLEVEQFF. The CDR3 nucleotides read TGTGCCAGCAGCCCAAGACTAGAGGTTGAGCAGTTCTTC.